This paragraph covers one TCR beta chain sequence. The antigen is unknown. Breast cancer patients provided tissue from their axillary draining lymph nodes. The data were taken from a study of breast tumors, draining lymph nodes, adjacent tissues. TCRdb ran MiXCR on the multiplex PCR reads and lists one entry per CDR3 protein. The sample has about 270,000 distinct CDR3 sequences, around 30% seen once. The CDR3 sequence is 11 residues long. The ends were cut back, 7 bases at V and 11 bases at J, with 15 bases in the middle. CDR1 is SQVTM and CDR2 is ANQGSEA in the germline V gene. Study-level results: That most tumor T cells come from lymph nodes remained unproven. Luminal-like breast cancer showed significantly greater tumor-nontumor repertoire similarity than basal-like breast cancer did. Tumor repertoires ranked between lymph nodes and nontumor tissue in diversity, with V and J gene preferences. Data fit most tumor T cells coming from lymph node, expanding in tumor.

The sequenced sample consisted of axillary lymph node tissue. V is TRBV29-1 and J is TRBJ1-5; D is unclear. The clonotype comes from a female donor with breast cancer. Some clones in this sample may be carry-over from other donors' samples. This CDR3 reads CSDVTTETQHF. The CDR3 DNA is TGCAGCGACGTGACAACAGAGACCCAGCATTTT.